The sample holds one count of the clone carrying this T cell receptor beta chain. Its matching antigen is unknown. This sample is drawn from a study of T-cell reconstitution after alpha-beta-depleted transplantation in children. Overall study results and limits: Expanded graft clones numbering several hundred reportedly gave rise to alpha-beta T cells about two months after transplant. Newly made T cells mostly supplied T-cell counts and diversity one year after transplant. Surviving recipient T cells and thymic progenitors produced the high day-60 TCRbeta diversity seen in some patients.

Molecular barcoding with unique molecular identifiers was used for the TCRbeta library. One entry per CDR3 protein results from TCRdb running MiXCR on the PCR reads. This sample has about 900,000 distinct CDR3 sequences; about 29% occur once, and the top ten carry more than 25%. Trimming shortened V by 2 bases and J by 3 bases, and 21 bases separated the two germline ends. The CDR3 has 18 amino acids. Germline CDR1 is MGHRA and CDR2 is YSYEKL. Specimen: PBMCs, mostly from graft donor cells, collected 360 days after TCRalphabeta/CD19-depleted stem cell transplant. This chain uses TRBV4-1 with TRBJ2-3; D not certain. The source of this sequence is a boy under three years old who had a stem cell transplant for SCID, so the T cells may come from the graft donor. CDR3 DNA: TGCGCCAGCAGCCAACAGAGGTCCGGTTTAGGCCTGACAGATACGCAGTATTTT. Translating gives CASSQQRSGLGLTDTQYF.